This TCR beta chain derives from a study of molecular identifiers for immune sequencing clone quantification. Background on the study: Four of five splits of RNA from about 20,000 or 100,000 naive CD8 cells were sequenced in replicates.

The table lists this clonotype with many counts. Its antigen is not known. General observations from the study: Over 98% of effector molecules, but under 1% in naive cells, were held by clones with more than 20 RNA copies.

Construction of naive CD8 libraries employed about 17,000 to 1,100,000 sorted cells together with 10%, 30% or 50% RNA. Sorting was used to obtain naive CD8 T cells (CD8+CD4-CCR7+CD45RA+). MiXCR was run by TCRdb on the PCR reads, yielding one entry per CDR3 protein. The table lists some 93,000 distinct CDR3 sequences, under 25% of them singletons. The sequence derives from a human donor in good health. Some libraries in this study had Jurkat cell RNA spiked in. Sequencing was done on a sample of naive CD8+ T cells from blood, with Jurkat cell RNA spiked in. Subset meaning: FACS-sorted CD8+CD4-CCR7+CD45RA+ naive T cells.

The chain's CDR3 is CASSQDGNSPPYEQYF. In DNA, the CDR3 is TGCGCCAGCAGCCAAGATGGGAACAGCCCGCCATACGAGCAGTACTTC. The rearrangement links TRBV4-3 to TRBJ2-7; the D is unclear. CDR1 and CDR2 (germline): LGHNA, YSLEER. Trimming removed 0 bases from V and 4 bases from J, with 16 bases in between. CDR3 size: 16 residues.